What follows are 27 T cell receptor beta chains derived from one specimen sequenced in a study of cytomegalovirus exposure and HLA in healthy donors. The table came from immunoSEQ multiplex PCR; TCRdb's copy has only in-frame clones and leaves some out. There are about 56,000 clones in the sample; 85% to 95% occur only once, and roughly 1.1% lies in the top ten. The material sequenced was PBMCs. The receptors come from a man between 18 and 29 years old in good health and CMV-seronegative.

The chain combines TRBV28 with TRBJ1-2; 7 nucleotides match TRBD1. The germline CDR1 and CDR2 sequences are MDHEN and SYDVKM. V gave up 6 bases and J gave up 4 bases; unmatched junction bases: 2. The CDR3 loop spans 12 amino acids. CDR3 protein: CASSRTGYGYTF. The CDR3 DNA sequence: TGTGCCAGCAGCCGGACAGGCTATGGCTACACCTTC.

V and J are TRBV9 and TRBJ2-3; a weak D match, TRBD2 (6 bases). Trimming pared 2 bases from V and 4 bases from J, leaving 17 bases between. The CDR3 extends over 16 amino acids. Germline V lookup: CDR1 SGDLS, CDR2 YYNGEE. The CDR3 sequence is CASSVAGVAASDTQYF. The CDR3 DNA is TGTGCCAGCAGCGTTGCGGGTGTAGCGGCCTCAGATACGCAGTATTTT.

The V call is TRBV14, the J call TRBJ2-1; 7 nucleotides agree with TRBD1. Trimming removed 3 bases from V and 5 bases from J; junction bases left unmatched: 7. Per the germline V gene, CDR1 is SGHDN and CDR2 is FVKESK. CDR3 length: 15 residues. In nucleotides, the CDR3 is TGTGCCAGCAGCCATGAGGGACAGACGAACAATGAGCAGTTCTTC. This encodes CASSHEGQTNNEQFF.

The chain uses TRBV28 and TRBJ1-2, with a weak D call TRBD1 (5 bases). The V gene lost 2 bases and the J gene lost 5 bases, with 18 bases spanning the gap. The germline gives CDR1 MDHEN, CDR2 SYDVKM. The CDR3 runs to 16 residues. Here the CDR3 DNA reads TGTGCCAGCAGTTTAGACAGAAGGCTGGTTTCTTATGGCTACACCTTC. Residues: CASSLDRRLVSYGYTF.

This chain joins TRBV28 and TRBJ2-1, with TRBD1 identical over 9 bases. The CDR3 totals 15 residues. The trim removed 6 bases at V and 4 bases at J, leaving 7 bases unmatched. CDR1 is MDHEN, CDR2 SYDVKM, per germline. CDR3 loop: CASSITDRGYNEQFF. The CDR3 region has the DNA TGTGCCAGCAGCATAACAGACAGGGGGTACAATGAGCAGTTCTTC.

DNA for the CDR3: TGCGCCAGCAGCCAAGACGCGGTTAGCACAGATACGCAGTATTTT. As protein: CASSQDAVSTDTQYF. The chain employs TRBV4-3 and TRBJ2-3, with D hard to call. CDR1 and CDR2 from the germline V gene are LGHNA and YSLEER. The V end lost 0 bases, the J end lost 0 bases, and 7 bases lay between the germline ends. This CDR3 spans 15 amino acids.

The chain joins TRBV11-2 to TRBJ2-2, with D uncertain. V lost 2 bases, J lost 6 bases, and 7 bases lay in between. The CDR3 is 13 amino acids. Germline CDR1 SGHAT, CDR2 FQNNGV. CDR3 region: CASSLRSPGELFF. The CDR3 nucleotides are TGTGCCAGCAGCTTACGGTCCCCCGGGGAGCTGTTTTTT.

The V and J genes are TRBV7-2 and TRBJ1-1; weak D call: TRBD1 (5 bases). This CDR3 is built from 14 residues. Trimming took 5 bases from V and 1 from J, leaving 11 bases between them. Germline lookup yields CDR1 SGHTA and CDR2 FQGNSA. The CDR3 region has the DNA TGTGCCAGCAGCCTCCGACAGACGAACACTGAAGCTTTCTTT. This gives the protein CASSLRQTNTEAFF.

The chain couples TRBV28 to TRBJ2-3; D call uncertain. Trimming took off 5 bases at V and 5 bases at J, with 11 bases between the two ends. This CDR3 contains 13 residues. CDR1 is MDHEN and CDR2 is SYDVKM in the germline V gene. CDR3 loop: CASSPRPGDTQYF. As DNA, the CDR3 is TGTGCCAGCAGTCCGAGACCGGGAGATACGCAGTATTTT.

The chain uses TRBV18 and TRBJ1-1, with TRBD1 as a possible D gene (5 bases). V was clipped by 2 bases and J by 4 bases, with 8 bases between them. The germline V gene encodes CDR1 KGHSH and CDR2 LQKENI. CDR3 size: 13 residues. Written as DNA, the CDR3 is TGTGCCAGCTCACCAGAAGGGGTCACTGAAGCTTTCTTT. It is translated as CASSPEGVTEAFF.

The chain couples TRBV11-2 to TRBJ2-2; D may be TRBD2 (6 bases). Per germline, CDR1 SGHAT and CDR2 FQNNGV. Deletions cut 4 bases from V and 6 bases from J, with 21 bases between. The CDR3 runs to 17 residues. The CDR3 sequence: CASSSFRDSRQPGELFF. DNA for the CDR3: TGTGCCAGCAGCTCCTTCCGGGACTCCCGGCAGCCCGGGGAGCTGTTTTTT.

This clone appeared a single time. The DNA of the CDR3 is TGTGCCAGCAGCCGCCAGGGTCCCCTCTACAATGAGCAGTTCTTC. Protein: CASSRQGPLYNEQFF. The chain joins TRBV28 to TRBJ2-1, with D perhaps matching TRBD1 (5 bases). The germline V gene encodes CDR1 MDHEN and CDR2 SYDVKM. The germline V and J ends were trimmed by 6 bases and 3 bases, with 15 bases remaining between them. The CDR3 spans 15 residues.

The chain has TRBV5-8 and TRBJ2-1; tentatively, D is TRBD2 (5 bases). CDR1 is SGHTS and CDR2 is YDEGEE in the germline V gene. V was cut by 0 bases and J by 0 bases, with 10 bases left in between. The CDR3 totals 16 residues. This chain's CDR3 is CASSLVGDPSYNEQFF. The CDR3 coding sequence is TGTGCCAGCAGCTTGGTGGGAGATCCCTCCTACAATGAGCAGTTCTTC.

The chain uses TRBV19 and TRBJ1-5, with D maybe TRBD1 (6 bases). In germline, CDR1 is LNHDA, CDR2 SQIVND (reference sequence). V was cut by 6 bases and J by 5 bases, with 23 bases left in between. The CDR3 extends over 17 amino acids. Written as DNA, the CDR3 is TGTGCCAGTAGAGGCCCGGGGCAGGGGAGTAGGGATCAGCCCCAGCATTTT. Translated: CASRGPGQGSRDQPQHF.

This clone appeared a single time. The chain links TRBV2 to TRBJ1-5; 10 nucleotides line up with TRBD1. The CDR3 extends over 14 amino acids. Germline CDR1 SNHLY, CDR2 FYNNEI. The trim removed 5 bases at V and 6 bases at J, leaving 4 bases unmatched. CDR3 protein: CASSKGTGVQPQHF. CDR3 coding DNA: TGTGCCAGCAGTAAAGGGACAGGGGTTCAGCCCCAGCATTTT.

The rearrangement links TRBV18 to TRBJ1-4; TRBD1 matches at 11 bases. This CDR3 is built from 18 residues. Germline V gene sequence: CDR1 KGHSH, CDR2 LQKENI. V lost 0 bases and J lost 3; bases outside the gene matches: 6. CDR3 bases: TGTGCCAGCTCACCACCCCGGACAGGGGGCATATCTAATGAAAAACTGTTTTTT. Its translation is CASSPPRTGGISNEKLFF.

The sample holds one count of this clone. The chain is built from TRBV28 and TRBJ2-3, with 9 bases lining up with TRBD2. The CDR3 has 16 residues. The germline gives CDR1 MDHEN, CDR2 SYDVKM. The V gene end was trimmed by 4 bases and the J gene end by 0 bases; junction bases not matched to a gene: 5. The CDR3 protein is CASSYVTSGSTDTQYF. The CDR3 nucleotides read TGTGCCAGCAGTTATGTGACTAGCGGTAGCACAGATACGCAGTATTTT.

This clone was picked up one time. The chain couples TRBV6-5 to TRBJ2-5; 8 positions match TRBD1. The CDR3 loop spans 16 amino acids. The ends lost 4 bases at V and 2 bases at J; junction bases unmatched: 9. CDR1 is MNHEY and CDR2 is SVGAGI in the germline V gene. As DNA, the CDR3 is TGTGCCAGCAGTTCATCCCGGACAGGGCTACAAGAGACCCAGTACTTC. It translates to CASSSSRTGLQETQYF.

The chain couples TRBV7-2 to TRBJ2-7, with D uncertain. Germline V lookup: CDR1 SGHTA, CDR2 FQGNSA. Trimming cost V 1 base and J 3 bases, with 10 bases left between them. The CDR3 is 14 residues long. DNA for the CDR3: TGTGCCAGCAGCTTAGGACTGGCACTCTACGAGCAGTACTTC. The encoded protein is CASSLGLALYEQYF.

The rearrangement joins TRBV2 to TRBJ2-1, with D possibly matching TRBD1 (8 bases). Germline CDR1 SNHLY, CDR2 FYNNEI. With 7 bases removed from V and 8 bases from J, the gap between germline ends came to 18 bases. The CDR3 runs 14 residues. CDR3 nucleotides: TGTGCCAGCACCACAGGGGGGGTTTTGGATGAGCAGTTCTTC. This codes for CASTTGGVLDEQFF.

This rearrangement joins TRBV6-1 to TRBJ2-4, with D possibly being TRBD1 (6 bases). Germline CDR1 and CDR2: MNHNS and SASEGT. The CDR3 runs 14 residues. The V and J ends lost 7 bases and 4 bases respectively, with 14 bases between them. CDR3 sequence (DNA): TGTGCCAGCAAAATAGGACAGCTGAAAAACATTCAGTACTTC. It yields the protein CASKIGQLKNIQYF.

The chain recombines TRBV5-5 with TRBJ2-2; D remains unclear. Per the germline V gene, CDR1 is SGHKS and CDR2 is YYEKEE (reference sequence). Trimming pared 4 bases from V and 4 bases from J, leaving 14 bases between. The CDR3 is 15 amino acids. For the CDR3, the DNA is TGTGCCAGCAGCCGCCCTACCACTCTCACCGGGGAGCTGTTTTTT. Amino acids: CASSRPTTLTGELFF.

V is TRBV9 and J is TRBJ2-5; 10 nucleotides agree with TRBD2. The CDR3 consists of 16 residues. Germline assignment: CDR1 SGDLS and CDR2 YYNGEE. The trim removed 4 bases at V and 3 bases at J, leaving 9 bases unmatched. The CDR3 DNA reads as TGTGCCAGCAGCCCCCCCAGGACTAGCGGCAAAGAGACCCAGTACTTC. Its translation: CASSPPRTSGKETQYF. Supplemented by reference TRBV9 and TRBJ2-5, the full variable domain reads DSGVTQTPKHLITATGQRVTLRCSPRSGDLSVYWYQQSLDQGLQFLIQYYNGEERAKGNILERFSAQQFPDLHSELNLSSLELGDSALYFCASSPPRTSGKETQYFGPGTRLLVL.

This rearrangement joins TRBV4-3 to TRBJ1-1, with TRBD1 as a possible D gene (5 bases). Germline values: CDR1 LGHNA, CDR2 YSLEER. The CDR3 runs to 14 residues. V was cut by 0 bases and J by 3 bases, with 8 bases left in between. CDR3 loop: CASSQEQGDTEAFF. The CDR3 DNA reads TGCGCCAGCAGCCAAGAGCAAGGGGACACTGAAGCTTTCTTT.

This sequence joins TRBV5-1 and TRBJ2-1; 7 bases fit TRBD2. The CDR3 loop spans 17 amino acids. With 4 bases clipped from V and 4 bases from J, the junction kept 14 bases outside the gene matches. The germline gives CDR1 SGHRS, CDR2 YFSETQ. In DNA form, the CDR3 reads TGCGCCAGCAGCACCGCAAGACTAGCCCCACCTTACAATGAGCAGTTCTTC. As protein: CASSTARLAPPYNEQFF.

J is TRBJ2-3 and V is TRBV28; 9 bases are a match to TRBD2. Germline-derived CDR1 and CDR2 are MDHEN and SYDVKM. V trimming: 7 bases; J trimming: 7 bases; junction bases outside the gene matches: 12. The CDR3 sequence is 15 residues long. For the CDR3, the DNA is TGTGCCAGCACCCGCCGGGCTAGCGGGGTAAATACGCAGTATTTT. Amino acid sequence: CASTRRASGVNTQYF.

The chain couples TRBV29-1 to TRBJ2-5; 9 bases are a match to TRBD2. Germline V gives CDR1 SQVTM, CDR2 ANQGSEA. Germline trimming cut 4 bases from V and 5 bases from J; bases unmatched to any gene: 11. This CDR3 has 15 residues. The CDR3 spells CSVAFAGGPGETQYF. CDR3 DNA: TGCAGCGTTGCTTTTGCGGGAGGGCCGGGGGAGACCCAGTACTTC.